This passage covers 4 T cell receptor beta chains from one sample sequenced in a study of prognosis after radiotherapy for stage I lung cancer. Template was genomic DNA; TCR beta CDR3 amplified in two multiplex PCR rounds. Each TRBV and TRBJ gene had its own primer in the first PCR round. A single record per CDR3 protein comes from TCRdb applying MiXCR to the multiplex PCR reads. The sample includes around 30,000 distinct CDR3 sequences, about a third of them seen just once. The sample in question was PBMCs, obtained before or after stereotactic body radiation therapy (not recorded which). The receptor set was obtained from a donor of 50 years or more with non-small cell lung cancer.

V gene TRBV9 combines with J gene TRBJ2-3, with 8 bases that match TRBD1. Germline loops: CDR1 SGDLS, CDR2 YYNGEE. J gave up 6 bases and V 1 base, and 4 bases lay outside the gene matches. The CDR3 loop spans 14 amino acids. CDR3 sequence: CASSVHQGADTQYF. The CDR3 DNA reads as TGTGCCAGCAGCGTACATCAGGGGGCGGATACGCAGTATTTT.

In the case of this clonotype: A read error likely explains this, since a far larger clone differs by one base. CDR3 sequence (DNA): TGTGCCAGCAGCGGGACAGGGCGAAGTTCACCCCTCCACTTT. It specifies CASSGTGRSSPLHF. The V call is TRBV5-6, the J call TRBJ1-6, with 9 bases lining up with TRBD1. V trimming: 4 bases; J trimming: 9 bases; junction bases outside the gene matches: 5. The CDR3 loop spans 14 amino acids. CDR1 SGHDT and CDR2 YYEEEE come from the germline V gene.

This rearrangement joins TRBV6-2 or TRBV6-3 to TRBJ2-1; a weak D match, TRBD2 (6 bases). Trimming removed 0 bases at V and 6 bases at J, with 18 bases between. The CDR3 runs 17 residues. From germline, CDR1 is MNHEY and CDR2 SVGEGT. Here the CDR3 reads CASSYSAGWPVVNEQFF. In DNA form, the CDR3 reads TGTGCCAGCAGTTACTCGGCGGGATGGCCTGTGGTCAATGAGCAGTTCTTC.

Points on this clonotype: A far larger clone differs by one base, so this is likely a read error. This rearrangement joins TRBV6-4 to TRBJ1-1; D is unresolved. This CDR3 spans 14 amino acids. Germline CDR1 MRHNA, CDR2 SNTAGT. CDR3 in amino acids: CASSYSPTFTEAFF. CDR3 nucleotide sequence: TGTGCCAGCAGTTACTCCCCCACCTTCACTGAAGCTTTCTTT.